A selection of T cell receptor beta chains follows, all from one sample in a study of response to subunit inactivated influenza vaccine. TCRdb processed the RT-PCR reads anew with MiXCR; each CDR3 protein has one entry. Found here are 600,000 to 700,000 distinct CDR3 sequences, around 15% of them singletons; the top ten hold 7.5% to 8%. This material consisted of PBMCs from blood, taken 14 days before vaccination. The receptors stem from a man aged 50 or older who received an inactivated influenza vaccine. The CDR3 runs from the conserved cysteine through the conserved F or W. Each record gives: J gene, D gene, CDR3 length, V gene, clone size, CDR3 protein, CDR3 DNA. D genes are given only for firm matches. The listing skips clone size in some rows; elsewhere it reads once, few, many or a size class.

J: TRBJ2-3; D: TRBD2; length: 16; V: TRBV12-3/TRBV12-4; size: NA; CDR3: CASSLIAGGFTDTQYF; DNA: TGTGCCAGCAGTTTAATAGCGGGAGGGTTCACAGATACGCAGTATTTT
J: TRBJ2-6; D: NA; length: 18; V: TRBV4-3; size: few; CDR3: CASSQGPAEEAGANVLTF; DNA: TGCGCCAGCAGCCAAGGTCCGGCGGAGGAAGCTGGGGCCAACGTCCTGACTTTC
J: TRBJ2-1; D: NA; length: 16; V: TRBV20-1; size: few; CDR3: CSARDPAGDTYNEQFF; DNA: TGCAGTGCTAGAGATCCGGCAGGAGACACCTACAATGAGCAGTTCTTC
J: TRBJ1-1; D: NA; length: 11; V: TRBV5-1; size: many; CDR3: CASTGENEAFF; DNA: TGCGCCAGCACGGGGGAGAACGAAGCTTTCTTT
J: TRBJ1-1; D: NA; length: 13; V: TRBV20-1; size: many; CDR3: CSARSPGNTEAFF; DNA: TGCAGTGCTAGATCACCAGGGAACACTGAAGCTTTCTTT
J: TRBJ2-7; D: TRBD1; length: 19; V: TRBV28; size: NA; CDR3: CASSLLPGTGGRSSYEQYF; DNA: TGTGCCAGCAGTTTACTACCGGGGACAGGGGGTCGTTCCTCCTACGAGCAGTACTTC
J: TRBJ2-5; D: TRBD1; length: 15; V: TRBV12-3/TRBV12-4; size: few; CDR3: CASSLQGTGRETQYF; DNA: TGTGCCAGCAGTTTACAAGGGACAGGGAGAGAGACCCAGTACTTC
J: TRBJ1-6; D: TRBD1; length: 15; V: TRBV20-1; size: NA; CDR3: CSAKPPGQGNSPLHF; DNA: TGCAGTGCTAAACCCCCGGGACAGGGGAATTCACCCCTCCACTTT
J: TRBJ2-4; D: TRBD1; length: 16; V: TRBV2; size: few; CDR3: CASSVGQGSAKNIQYF; DNA: TGTGCCAGCAGTGTGGGACAGGGGTCCGCCAAAAACATTCAGTACTTC
J: TRBJ2-7; D: TRBD2; length: 16; V: TRBV6-2/TRBV6-3; size: few; CDR3: CASSYSLAGGTYEQYF; DNA: TGTGCCAGCAGTTACTCGTTAGCGGGGGGGACCTACGAGCAGTACTTC
J: TRBJ2-1; D: TRBD2; length: 14; V: TRBV7-2; size: few; CDR3: CASSIGLVGNEQFF; DNA: TGTGCCAGCAGCATTGGACTAGTTGGGAATGAGCAGTTCTTC
J: TRBJ2-5; D: TRBD1; length: 13; V: TRBV12-3/TRBV12-4; size: NA; CDR3: CASTGGAGETQYF; DNA: TGTGCCAGCACAGGGGGCGCAGGGGAGACCCAGTACTTC